One and the same sample provided the 19 T cell receptor beta chains below, sequenced in a study of blood T cell repertoires in COVID-19 (dated by TCRdb to the early 2020s). The receptor library was made with the immunoSEQ multiplex PCR assay. What TCRdb holds here is the immuneACCESS table cut down to in-frame rearrangements. Part of the clones is not present; checked against another copy, under half of the missing clones reflect an unresolved V gene, and the others are unexplained. This sample is represented by about 350,000 clones; 87% of them were singletons. The ten most abundant clones make up roughly 5.2% of the sample. Sequenced: PBMCs or T cells enriched from blood (not recorded which). These receptors all stem from a woman in her thirties who had recovered from COVID-19.

The chain joins TRBV5-1 to TRBJ2-5; 9 positions match TRBD1. The CDR3 runs to 15 residues. The V gene end was trimmed by 1 base and the J gene end by 3 bases; junction bases not matched to a gene: 4. The germline V gene has CDR1 SGHRS and CDR2 YFSETQ. In nucleotides, the CDR3 is TGCGCCAGCAGCTTGATGACAGGGGGTGAAGAGACCCAGTACTTC. It translates to CASSLMTGGEETQYF.

V usage is TRBV7-2 and J usage is TRBJ2-2, with TRBD2 matching 11 bases. Germline CDR1 and CDR2: SGHTA and FQGNSA. The length of the CDR3 is 15 residues. V was pared by 4 bases and J by 6 bases, with 4 bases of the junction left unmatched. In DNA, the CDR3 is TGTGCCAGCAGCTCCAAACTAGCGGGGGCCGGGGAGCTGTTTTTT. It yields the protein CASSSKLAGAGELFF. Variable domain in full (rest from reference TRBV7-2 and TRBJ2-2): GAGVSQSPSNKVTEKGKDVELRCDPISGHTALYWYRQSLGQGLEFLIYFQGNSAPDKSGLPSDRFSAERTGGSVSTLTIQRTQQEDSAVYLCASSSKLAGAGELFFGEGSRLTVL.

J is TRBJ1-2 and V is TRBV15; unclear D gene. Germline V gene data show CDR1 as LNHNV and CDR2 as YYDKDF (reference sequence). Trimming left V 1 base short and J 2 bases short, with 8 bases between. There are 14 residues in the CDR3. CDR3 amino acids: CATSRVNRNYGYTF. CDR3 DNA: TGTGCCACCAGCAGAGTTAACAGAAACTATGGCTACACCTTC.

This sequence joins TRBV6-5 and TRBJ2-7; 7 bases line up with TRBD1. Germline CDR1 MNHEY, CDR2 SVGAGI. The CDR3 contains 13 residues. J gave up 4 bases and V 7 bases, and 7 bases lay outside the gene matches. The CDR3 loop reads CASTVDRDYEQYF. The CDR3 bases are TGTGCCAGCACCGTTGACAGGGATTACGAGCAGTACTTC.

V gene TRBV5-4 combines with J gene TRBJ1-2; D is possibly TRBD1 (5 bases). CDR1 and CDR2 from the germline V gene are SGHNT and YYREEE (reference sequence). V was cut by 2 bases and J by 8 bases, with 13 bases left in between. CDR3 size: 13 residues. The CDR3 sequence: CASSFNWGVGYTF. The DNA for the CDR3 is TGTGCCAGCAGCTTTAATTGGGGCGTAGGCTACACCTTC.

The gene calls are TRBV5-5 and TRBJ2-1, with TRBD2 matching 10 bases. This CDR3 is built from 16 residues. J gave up 0 bases and V 3 bases, and 3 bases lay outside the gene matches. In germline, CDR1 is SGHKS, CDR2 YYEKEE (reference sequence). In DNA form, the CDR3 reads TGTGCCAGCAGCTACTTAGCGGGGGGCTCCTACAATGAGCAGTTCTTC. Translation: CASSYLAGGSYNEQFF.

The chain couples TRBV18 to TRBJ1-1; the match to TRBD1 covers 7 bases. Trimming at V came to 1 base and at J to 1 base, leaving 6 bases not matched to a gene. Per the germline V gene, CDR1 is KGHSH and CDR2 is LQKENI. This CDR3 has 16 amino acids. In DNA form, the CDR3 reads TGTGCCAGCTCACCACTGGCCGGGACAGCGAACACTGAAGCTTTCTTT. This translates into CASSPLAGTANTEAFF.

The table lists this clone with a count of one. The CDR3 nucleotides read TGTGCCAGCAGCCTCCACGGGACAGGGGCGACTGAAGCTTTCTTT. It encodes CASSLHGTGATEAFF. The J gene is TRBJ1-1, the V gene TRBV5-8, with TRBD1 matching 10 bases. The ends lost 4 bases at V and 5 bases at J; junction bases unmatched: 8. CDR1 and CDR2 (germline): SGHTS, YDEGEE. The CDR3 is made up of 15 amino acids.

The CDR3 sequence is CASSLAQVNNSPLHF. The CDR3 DNA sequence: TGCGCCAGCAGCTTGGCCCAGGTCAATAATTCACCCCTCCACTTT. This chain connects TRBV5-1 to TRBJ1-6; D uncertain. The germline V and J ends were trimmed by 0 bases and 5 bases, with 9 bases remaining between them. The germline gives CDR1 SGHRS, CDR2 YFSETQ. The CDR3 has 15 amino acids.

V and J are TRBV9 and TRBJ2-3; 7 bases fit TRBD2. The CDR3 extends over 14 amino acids. Germline values: CDR1 SGDLS, CDR2 YYNGEE. V lost 7 bases, J lost 2 bases, and 7 bases stayed unmatched. The CDR3 reads CASGPAGVTDTQYF. CDR3 bases: TGTGCCAGCGGCCCCGCGGGGGTCACAGATACGCAGTATTTT.

The chain employs TRBV7-2 and TRBJ2-3; tentative D call: TRBD1 (5 bases). The V gene's germline CDR1 is SGHTA and CDR2 FQGNSA. The CDR3 spans 15 residues. V lost 5 bases and J lost 0, with 12 bases in between. The CDR3 spells CASSPRQSSTDTQYF. In nucleotides, the CDR3 is TGTGCCAGCAGCCCCCGACAGTCTAGCACAGATACGCAGTATTTT.

The V gene is TRBV25-1, the J gene TRBJ1-2; TRBD1 might be the D (5 bases). Germline assignment: CDR1 MGHDK and CDR2 SYGVNS. The CDR3 spans 18 residues. V was cut by 4 bases and J by 1 base, with 22 bases left in between. Here the CDR3 reads CASSATTLGPLSNYGYTF. The DNA of the CDR3 is TGTGCCAGCAGTGCTACAACCCTGGGGCCTCTGAGTAACTATGGCTACACCTTC.

A few counts support this clone. The chain has TRBV29-1 and TRBJ1-2; the D is unclear. The V gene lost 7 bases and the J gene lost 12 bases, with 27 bases spanning the gap. The CDR3 spans 14 residues. CDR1 SQVTM and CDR2 ANQGSEA come from the germline V gene. The CDR3 DNA reads as TGCAGCGCTACGGGATCGGTCAGGCTCGACGGGAACACCTTC. It yields the protein CSATGSVRLDGNTF. The full variable domain, its missing parts supplied by reference TRBV29-1 and TRBJ1-2, is SAVISQKPSRDICQRGTSLTIQCQVDSQVTMMFWYRQQPGQSLTLIATANQGSEATYESGFVIDKFPISRPNLTFSTLTVSNMSPEDSSIYLCSATGSVRLDGNTFGSGTRLTVV.

This clone was observed once. This rearrangement joins TRBV5-6 to TRBJ1-6; no clear D gene. Between the trimmed V and J ends, which lost 0 bases and 10 bases, there was a span of 8 bases. Germline assignment: CDR1 SGHDT and CDR2 YYEEEE. The CDR3 sequence is 13 residues long. CDR3 loop: CASSLDPTSPLHF. CDR3 bases: TGTGCCAGCAGCTTGGACCCCACATCACCCCTCCACTTT.

The chain links TRBV19 to TRBJ2-1; 12 bases align to TRBD2. With 4 bases clipped from V and 0 bases from J, the junction kept 7 bases outside the gene matches. This CDR3 contains 18 residues. Germline V gene data show CDR1 as LNHDA and CDR2 as SQIVND (reference sequence). Here the CDR3 reads CASSRMTSGGLSYNEQFF. CDR3 coding DNA: TGTGCCAGTAGTAGGATGACTAGCGGGGGCCTCTCCTACAATGAGCAGTTCTTC.

The rearrangement joins TRBV7-9 to TRBJ2-7, with 8 bases fitting TRBD2. J gave up 1 base and V 4 bases, and 6 bases lay outside the gene matches. Per the germline V gene, CDR1 is SEHNR and CDR2 is FQNEAQ (reference sequence). The CDR3 totals 15 residues. CDR3 DNA sequence: TGTGCCAGCAGCTCCTACCGGGAGGGATCCTACGAGCAGTACTTC. Amino acid sequence: CASSSYREGSYEQYF.

The chain is built from TRBV4-3 and TRBJ1-2; tentative D call: TRBD1 (5 bases). This CDR3 spans 15 amino acids. V lost 1 base to trimming and J lost 3 bases, with 12 bases between them. CDR1 is LGHNA and CDR2 is YSLEER in the germline V gene. CDR3 region: CASSQGGTYYYGYTF. The CDR3 DNA is TGCGCCAGCAGCCAAGGGGGGACTTACTACTATGGCTACACCTTC.

This rearrangement joins TRBV28 to TRBJ1-1; no clear D gene. V dropped 3 bases and J dropped 8 bases, with 4 bases sitting between them. The CDR3 spans 10 residues. Germline CDR1 reads MDHEN; CDR2 reads SYDVKM. The CDR3 sequence is CASSFLEAFF. The CDR3 nucleotides read TGTGCCAGCAGTTTTTTAGAAGCTTTCTTT.

This chain links TRBV28 with TRBJ2-1; 15 bases match TRBD2. The CDR3 is 17 amino acids. V lost 3 bases, J lost 1 base, and 1 base stayed unmatched. CDR1 is MDHEN and CDR2 is SYDVKM in the germline V gene. The CDR3 bases are TGTGCCAGCAGTTTGGGACTAGCGGGGGGATCCTACAATGAGCAGTTCTTC. Amino acid sequence: CASSLGLAGGSYNEQFF.